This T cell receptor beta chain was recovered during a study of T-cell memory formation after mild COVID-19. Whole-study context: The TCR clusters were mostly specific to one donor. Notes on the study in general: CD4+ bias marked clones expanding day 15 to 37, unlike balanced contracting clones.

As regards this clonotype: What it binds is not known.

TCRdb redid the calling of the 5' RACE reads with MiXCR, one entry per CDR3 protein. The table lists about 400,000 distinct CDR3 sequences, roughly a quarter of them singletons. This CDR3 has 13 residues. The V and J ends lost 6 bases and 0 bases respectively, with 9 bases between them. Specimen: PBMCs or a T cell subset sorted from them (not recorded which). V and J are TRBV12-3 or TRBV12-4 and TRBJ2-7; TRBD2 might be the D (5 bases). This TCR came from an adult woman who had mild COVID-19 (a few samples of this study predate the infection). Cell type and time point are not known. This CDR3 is CASSEGNSYEQYF. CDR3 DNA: TGTGCCAGCAGCGAGGGTAACTCCTACGAGCAGTACTTC.